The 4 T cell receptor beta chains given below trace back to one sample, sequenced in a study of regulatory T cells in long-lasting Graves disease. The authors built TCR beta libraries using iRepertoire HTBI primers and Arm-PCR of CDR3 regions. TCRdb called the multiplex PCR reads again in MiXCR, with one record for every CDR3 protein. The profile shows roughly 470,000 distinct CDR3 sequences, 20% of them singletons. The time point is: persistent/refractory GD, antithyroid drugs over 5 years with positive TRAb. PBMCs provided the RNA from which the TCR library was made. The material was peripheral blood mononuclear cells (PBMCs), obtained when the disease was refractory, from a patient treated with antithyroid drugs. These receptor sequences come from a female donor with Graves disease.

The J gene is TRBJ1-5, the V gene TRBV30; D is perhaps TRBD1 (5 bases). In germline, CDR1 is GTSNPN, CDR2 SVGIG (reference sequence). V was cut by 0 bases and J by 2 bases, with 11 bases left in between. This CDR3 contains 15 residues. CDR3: CAWSVPPGRNQPQHF. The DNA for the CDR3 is TGTGCCTGGAGTGTCCCACCGGGACGCAATCAGCCCCAGCATTTT.

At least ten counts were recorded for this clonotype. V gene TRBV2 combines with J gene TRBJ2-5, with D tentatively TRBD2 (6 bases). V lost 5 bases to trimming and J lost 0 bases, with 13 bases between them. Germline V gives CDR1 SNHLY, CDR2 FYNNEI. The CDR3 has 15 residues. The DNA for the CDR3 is TGTGCCAGCAGTTACGGGAGAAGCGACCAAGAGACCCAGTACTTC. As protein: CASSYGRSDQETQYF.

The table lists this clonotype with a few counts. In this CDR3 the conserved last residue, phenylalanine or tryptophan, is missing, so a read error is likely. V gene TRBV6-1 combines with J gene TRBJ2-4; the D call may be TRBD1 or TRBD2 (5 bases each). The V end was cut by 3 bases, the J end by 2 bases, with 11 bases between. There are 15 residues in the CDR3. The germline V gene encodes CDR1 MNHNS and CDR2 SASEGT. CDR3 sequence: CASSDMGESKNIQYL. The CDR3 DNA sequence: TGTGCCAGCAGTGATATGGGGGAGTCCAAAAACATTCAGTACCTC.

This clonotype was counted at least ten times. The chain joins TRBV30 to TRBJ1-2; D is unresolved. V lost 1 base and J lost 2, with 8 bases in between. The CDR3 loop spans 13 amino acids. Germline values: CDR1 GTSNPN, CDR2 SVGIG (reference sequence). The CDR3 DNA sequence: TGTGCCTGGAGTGGCCAACTAAACTATGGCTACACCTTC. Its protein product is CAWSGQLNYGYTF.